This TCR beta chain was sequenced in a study of CD8 T cells in Susac syndrome. CDR1 is DFQATT and CDR2 is SNEGSKA in the germline V gene (reference sequence). V lost 3 bases to trimming and J lost 4 bases, with 13 bases between them. The CDR3 length is 13 residues. The RNA, about 0.45 to 1 ug, was put through reverse transcription using random hexamers. The immunoSEQ assay covered 54 Vbeta and 13 Jbeta segments for CDR3. TCRdb analysed the immunoSEQ multiplex PCR reads with MiXCR anew, one entry per CDR3 protein. This repertoire shows just under 95,000 distinct CDR3 sequences, 85% to 95% found once; its top ten account for about 0.28%.

The rearrangement joins TRBV20-1 to TRBJ2-7; D may be TRBD2 (5 bases). The sample was CD4+ T cells from PBMCs. The sequence derives from a human donor with Susac syndrome. CDR3 amino acids: CSASSDGVYEQYF. DNA of the CDR3: TGCAGTGCTAGCTCCGACGGGGTTTACGAGCAGTACTTC.